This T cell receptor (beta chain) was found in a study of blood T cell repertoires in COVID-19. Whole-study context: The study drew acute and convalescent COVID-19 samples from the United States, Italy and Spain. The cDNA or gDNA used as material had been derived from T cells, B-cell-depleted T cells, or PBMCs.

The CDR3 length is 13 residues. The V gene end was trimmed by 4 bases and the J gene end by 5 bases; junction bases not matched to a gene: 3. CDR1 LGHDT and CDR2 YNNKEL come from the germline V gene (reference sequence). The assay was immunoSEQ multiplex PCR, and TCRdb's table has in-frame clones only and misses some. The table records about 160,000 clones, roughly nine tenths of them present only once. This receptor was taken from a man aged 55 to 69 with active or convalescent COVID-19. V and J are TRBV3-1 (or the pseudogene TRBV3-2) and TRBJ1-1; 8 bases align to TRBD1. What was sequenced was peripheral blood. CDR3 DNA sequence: TGTGCCAGCAGCCCGACAGGGGCGACTGAAGCTTTCTTT. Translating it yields CASSPTGATEAFF.